The 5 T cell receptor beta chains below come from one sample, sequenced in a study of shared clonotypes between healthy human individuals. Data came from immunoSEQ multiplex PCR; TCRdb stores just in-frame clones and leaves some out. The sample has about 2 million clones, 85% to 95% seen once; the top ten hold roughly 0.13%. Sequences were obtained from naive CD4+ T cells sorted from blood. This sample's subset: CD45RA+ positively selected. The origin of the receptors is a man between 18 and 35 years old in good health.

For the CDR3, the DNA is TGTGCCAGCAGCCTAATGGGGGGGCAAGAGACCCAGTACTTC. This translates into CASSLMGGQETQYF. The J gene is TRBJ2-5, the V gene TRBV11-1, with 7 bases fitting TRBD2. CDR3 size: 14 residues. Trimming at V came to 5 bases and at J to 2 bases, leaving 5 bases not matched to a gene. Germline V gene lookup returns CDR1 SGHAT and CDR2 FQDESV (reference sequence).

Notes on this clone: The junction differs from germline at one of its ends, possibly a read error. This CDR3 reads CASSQTQGGVQYF. The CDR3 nucleotides are TGTGCTAGCAGTCAGACCCAGGGTGGGGTGCAGTACTTC. The V gene is TRBV7-7, the J gene TRBJ2-7; D might be TRBD1 (5 bases). CDR3 length equals 13 residues. CDR1 is SSHAT and CDR2 is FNYEAQ in the germline V gene (reference sequence).

J is TRBJ2-5 and V is TRBV5-1; D call uncertain. Germline V gene sequence: CDR1 SGHRS, CDR2 YFSETQ. There are 12 residues in the CDR3. V lost 2 bases and J lost 7, with 9 bases in between. The CDR3 is CASSFGWGTQYF. CDR3 nucleotides: TGCGCCAGCAGCTTTGGTTGGGGGACCCAGTACTTC.

V is TRBV10-3 and J is TRBJ1-2, with D unresolved. This CDR3 contains 14 residues. Germline V gene sequence: CDR1 ENHRY, CDR2 SYGVKD. Deletions cut 8 bases from V and 2 bases from J, with 15 bases between. As DNA, the CDR3 is TGTGCCATCCTAGACACGGCAGACAACTATGGCTACACCTTC. Its protein is CAILDTADNYGYTF.

The CDR3, as DNA: TGCGCCAGCAGCTTTGGGACAGGGAAGACTGAAGCTTTCTTT. Translating gives CASSFGTGKTEAFF. This sequence joins TRBV5-1 and TRBJ1-1; TRBD1 matches at 9 bases. Looked up from germline, CDR1 is SGHRS and CDR2 is YFSETQ. The CDR3 covers 14 residues. The trim removed 2 bases at V and 5 bases at J, leaving 4 bases unmatched.